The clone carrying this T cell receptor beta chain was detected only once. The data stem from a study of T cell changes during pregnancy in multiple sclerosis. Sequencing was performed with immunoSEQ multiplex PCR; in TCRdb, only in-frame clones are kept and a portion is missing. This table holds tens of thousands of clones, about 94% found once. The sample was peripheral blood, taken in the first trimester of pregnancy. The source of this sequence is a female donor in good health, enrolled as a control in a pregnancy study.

CDR3 sequence: CASSPTGNEQYF. As DNA, the CDR3 is TGTGCCAGCAGTCCTACAGGGAACGAGCAGTACTTC. The chain is built from TRBV6-6 and TRBJ2-7; perhaps TRBD1 as D (6 bases). V gave up 5 bases and J gave up 5 bases, with 10 bases separating them. The CDR3 spans 12 residues. The germline V gene has CDR1 MNHNY and CDR2 SVGAGI (reference sequence).